The table lists the clone carrying this TCR beta chain with many counts. Antigen unknown. The sample is drawn from a study of human T cells and chemical hapten exposure. Study-wide results and caveats: Among TCRs, those above 1 in 1000 frequency were unaffected by DPC sensitization. Counts of expanded TCRs at PT1 were positively correlated with patch test score. While controls formed fewer of them, expanded TCRs formed significantly more large CDR3 similarity clusters.

Germline CDR1 SEHNR, CDR2 FQNEAQ (reference sequence). V was clipped by 5 bases and J by 1 base, with 8 bases between them. The CDR3 totals 13 residues. Time point meaning: patch test 1, 2 weeks after DPC sensitization. Treatment meaning: therapeutic diphenylcyclopropenone sensitization with weekly scalp DPC. What the library attached to individual cDNA molecules were unique molecular identifiers. TCRdb re-derived calls from the RACE reads in MiXCR, one entry per CDR3 protein. The sample carries about 14,000 distinct CDR3 sequences, about 17% recorded once. The sequence derives from a woman in her thirties with alopecia areata. Some clones in this sample may be carry-over from other donors' samples. Sequenced here: whole blood, sampled in connection with sensitization to the hapten diphenylcyclopropenone (DPC). The chain links TRBV7-9 to TRBJ1-1; D gene unclear. Here the CDR3 DNA reads TGTGCCAGCAGCCCCGCGGGGAACACTGAAGCTTTCTTT. Amino acids: CASSPAGNTEAFF.